These T cell receptor beta chains were read from a single sample in a study of beta chain features in type 1 diabetes. The method was immunoSEQ multiplex PCR; TCRdb's version includes in-frame clones alone and lacks a portion of them. The table lists about 160,000 clones, approximately 8.8% of them singletons, with about 0.7% in the top ten. The specimen sequenced was central memory CD4+ T cells from blood. The receptors originated from a woman in her twenties or thirties with type 1 diabetes. CDR3s include the opening cysteine and the closing phenylalanine or tryptophan. A D gene is named only where the DNA matches it firmly. Clone size is shown for a subset of rows, as once, few, many or a class of expanded clone.

j_gene: TRBJ2-2; d_gene: TRBD2; abundance: few; v_gene: TRBV7-8; CDR3aa: CASGAREGRGGELFF; CDR3nt: TGTGCCAGCGGAGCGCGGGAGGGCCGGGGTGGGGAGCTGTTTTTT
j_gene: TRBJ2-3; d_gene: NA; abundance: few; v_gene: TRBV7-3; CDR3aa: CASSFSGLITDTQYF; CDR3nt: TGTGCCAGCAGCTTCAGCGGACTCATCACAGATACGCAGTATTTT
j_gene: TRBJ2-5; d_gene: TRBD2; abundance: NA; v_gene: TRBV4-2; CDR3aa: CASSKGGPETQYF; CDR3nt: TGTGCCAGCAGCAAGGGAGGGCCTGAGACCCAGTACTTC
j_gene: TRBJ1-4; d_gene: TRBD1; abundance: NA; v_gene: TRBV19; CDR3aa: CASRDRHATNEKLFF; CDR3nt: TGTGCCAGTAGGGACAGGCATGCAACTAATGAAAAACTGTTTTTT
j_gene: TRBJ1-2; d_gene: NA; abundance: few; v_gene: TRBV20-1; CDR3aa: CSASDYGYTF; CDR3nt: TGCAGTGCTAGCGACTATGGCTACACCTTC
j_gene: TRBJ1-2; d_gene: NA; abundance: many; v_gene: TRBV4-1; CDR3aa: CASSQGIHNGFAGTLGYTF; CDR3nt: TGCGCCAGCAGCCAAGGAATTCATAATGGGTTCGCAGGGACTCTTGGCTACACCTTC
j_gene: TRBJ2-2; d_gene: TRBD1; abundance: few; v_gene: TRBV5-1; CDR3aa: CASSLGQGGTGELFF; CDR3nt: TGCGCCAGCAGCCTGGGACAGGGCGGCACCGGGGAGCTGTTTTTT
j_gene: TRBJ2-3; d_gene: TRBD1; abundance: NA; v_gene: TRBV2; CDR3aa: CASSGGTGGLDTQYF; CDR3nt: TGTGCCAGCAGTGGTGGGACAGGGGGCTTAGATACGCAGTATTTT
j_gene: TRBJ2-7; d_gene: TRBD1; abundance: NA; v_gene: TRBV6-6; CDR3aa: CATRTGENEQYF; CDR3nt: TGTGCCACCCGGACAGGGGAAAACGAGCAGTACTTC
j_gene: TRBJ2-6; d_gene: NA; abundance: NA; v_gene: TRBV27; CDR3aa: CASVAAGSGANVLTF; CDR3nt: TGTGCCAGCGTCGCCGCAGGGTCTGGGGCCAACGTCCTGACTTTC
j_gene: TRBJ2-7; d_gene: NA; abundance: NA; v_gene: TRBV6-1; CDR3aa: CASCEDRYEQYF; CDR3nt: TGTGCCAGCTGCGAGGATAGGTACGAGCAGTACTTC
j_gene: TRBJ2-5; d_gene: NA; abundance: few; v_gene: TRBV19; CDR3aa: CASSITPRETQYF; CDR3nt: TGTGCCAGTAGTATAACCCCGAGAGAGACCCAGTACTTC
j_gene: TRBJ1-1; d_gene: TRBD1; abundance: few; v_gene: TRBV28; CDR3aa: CASSLPGQGALVNTEAFF; CDR3nt: TGTGCCAGCAGTTTACCGGGACAGGGGGCTTTGGTGAACACTGAAGCTTTCTTT
j_gene: TRBJ2-7; d_gene: NA; abundance: NA; v_gene: TRBV5-1; CDR3aa: CASSLAADSYEQYF; CDR3nt: TGCGCCAGCAGCTTGGCAGCGGACTCCTACGAGCAGTACTTC
j_gene: TRBJ2-5; d_gene: NA; abundance: few; v_gene: TRBV28; CDR3aa: CASSQGGRTGEETQYF; CDR3nt: TGTGCCAGCAGTCAGGGTGGACGCACGGGAGAAGAGACCCAGTACTTC
j_gene: TRBJ2-4; d_gene: TRBD2; abundance: NA; v_gene: TRBV9; CDR3aa: CASSGSGSIENIQYF; CDR3nt: TGTGCCAGCAGCGGAAGCGGGAGTATCGAAAACATTCAGTACTTC
j_gene: TRBJ1-1; d_gene: TRBD1; abundance: NA; v_gene: TRBV5-1; CDR3aa: CASSLDAGGANTEAFF; CDR3nt: TGCGCCAGCAGCTTGGACGCAGGGGGTGCGAACACTGAAGCTTTCTTT
j_gene: TRBJ1-2; d_gene: TRBD1; abundance: few; v_gene: TRBV28; CDR3aa: CASSMNPRPRRTTGENYGYTF; CDR3nt: TGTGCCAGCTCCATGAACCCCCGACCACGTCGGACCACAGGGGAGAACTATGGCTACACCTTC
j_gene: TRBJ2-5; d_gene: NA; abundance: few; v_gene: TRBV5-1; CDR3aa: CASSLGGYQETQYF; CDR3nt: TGCGCCAGCAGCTTGGGAGGGTACCAAGAGACCCAGTACTTC
j_gene: TRBJ1-1; d_gene: NA; abundance: few; v_gene: TRBV18; CDR3aa: CASSSRTVMNTEAFF; CDR3nt: TGTGCCAGCTCATCGAGGACAGTCATGAACACTGAAGCTTTCTTT
j_gene: TRBJ2-7; d_gene: NA; abundance: many; v_gene: TRBV5-4; CDR3aa: CASSIAGNEQYF; CDR3nt: TGTGCCAGCAGCATTGCAGGGAACGAGCAGTACTTC
j_gene: TRBJ2-3; d_gene: NA; abundance: few; v_gene: TRBV4-2; CDR3aa: CATTGGTLSTDTQYF; CDR3nt: TGTGCCACCACGGGCGGGACTCTAAGCACAGATACGCAGTATTTT
j_gene: TRBJ2-1; d_gene: NA; abundance: few; v_gene: TRBV6-5; CDR3aa: CASRRTGVLDEQFF; CDR3nt: TGTGCCAGCAGGCGGACCGGGGTACTCGATGAGCAGTTCTTC
j_gene: TRBJ2-1; d_gene: NA; abundance: NA; v_gene: TRBV6-5; CDR3aa: CASSYGGNNEQFF; CDR3nt: TGTGCCAGCAGTTACGGCGGGAACAATGAGCAGTTCTTC
j_gene: TRBJ2-3; d_gene: NA; abundance: few; v_gene: TRBV11-2; CDR3aa: CASSLDSPTDTQYF; CDR3nt: TGTGCCAGCAGCCTGGACAGTCCCACAGATACGCAGTATTTT
j_gene: TRBJ2-7; d_gene: NA; abundance: NA; v_gene: TRBV11-2; CDR3aa: CASSFSSSASSYEQYF; CDR3nt: TGTGCCAGCAGCTTCAGTAGTAGCGCCAGCTCCTACGAGCAGTACTTC
j_gene: TRBJ2-2; d_gene: TRBD1; abundance: NA; v_gene: TRBV7-8; CDR3aa: CASSETGGETNTGELFF; CDR3nt: TGTGCCAGCAGCGAGACAGGGGGCGAGACGAACACCGGGGAGCTGTTTTTT
j_gene: TRBJ1-1; d_gene: NA; abundance: few; v_gene: TRBV6-5; CDR3aa: CASNFRGSEAFF; CDR3nt: TGTGCCAGCAACTTTCGAGGCTCTGAAGCTTTCTTT
j_gene: TRBJ1-1; d_gene: TRBD1; abundance: NA; v_gene: TRBV6-6; CDR3aa: CASRDRANTEAFF; CDR3nt: TGTGCCAGCAGGGACAGGGCTAACACTGAAGCTTTCTTT
j_gene: TRBJ2-6; d_gene: NA; abundance: NA; v_gene: TRBV11-3; CDR3aa: CASSSPMRSSGANVLTF; CDR3nt: TGTGCCAGCAGCTCCCCCATGAGAAGCTCTGGGGCCAACGTCCTGACTTTC
j_gene: TRBJ2-7; d_gene: NA; abundance: NA; v_gene: TRBV5-1; CDR3aa: CASSLTGEAYEQYF; CDR3nt: TGCGCCAGCAGCTTGACAGGGGAGGCCTACGAGCAGTACTTC
j_gene: TRBJ2-7; d_gene: TRBD1; abundance: NA; v_gene: TRBV30; CDR3aa: CAWSGTGVHEQYF; CDR3nt: TGTGCCTGGAGTGGCACAGGGGTCCACGAGCAGTACTTC
j_gene: TRBJ1-4; d_gene: TRBD1; abundance: many; v_gene: TRBV18; CDR3aa: CASSPGQGREKLFF; CDR3nt: TGTGCCAGCTCACCGGGACAGGGGCGTGAAAAACTGTTTTTT
j_gene: TRBJ2-7; d_gene: NA; abundance: NA; v_gene: TRBV28; CDR3aa: CASSFSIGQTTYEQYF; CDR3nt: TGTGCCAGCAGTTTCTCAATCGGACAGACCACCTACGAGCAGTACTTC
j_gene: TRBJ2-1; d_gene: TRBD2; abundance: NA; v_gene: TRBV4-2; CDR3aa: CASSQVLAGDNEQFF; CDR3nt: TGTGCCAGCAGCCAAGTCCTAGCGGGAGACAATGAGCAGTTCTTC
j_gene: TRBJ2-3; d_gene: NA; abundance: NA; v_gene: TRBV9; CDR3aa: CASSVVGGSTDTQYF; CDR3nt: TGTGCCAGCAGCGTAGTTGGCGGGAGCACAGATACGCAGTATTTT
j_gene: TRBJ1-1; d_gene: NA; abundance: few; v_gene: TRBV9; CDR3aa: CASSVAGGWNTEAFF; CDR3nt: TGTGCCAGCAGCGTAGCGGGGGGCTGGAACACTGAAGCTTTCTTT
j_gene: TRBJ1-2; d_gene: NA; abundance: NA; v_gene: TRBV9; CDR3aa: CASSVTDNYGYTF; CDR3nt: TGTGCCAGCAGCGTGACAGATAACTATGGCTACACCTTC
j_gene: TRBJ2-7; d_gene: NA; abundance: few; v_gene: TRBV4-1; CDR3aa: CASSQVSGGYEQYF; CDR3nt: TGCGCCAGCAGCCAAGTCTCTGGCGGCTACGAGCAGTACTTC
j_gene: TRBJ1-3; d_gene: NA; abundance: NA; v_gene: TRBV29-1; CDR3aa: CSVEPSSGNTIYF; CDR3nt: TGCAGCGTTGAACCGAGCTCTGGAAACACCATATATTTT
j_gene: TRBJ2-6; d_gene: TRBD1; abundance: few; v_gene: TRBV7-9; CDR3aa: CASSSTTGAGANVLTF; CDR3nt: TGTGCCAGCAGCTCCACGACAGGGGCCGGGGCCAACGTCCTGACTTTC
j_gene: TRBJ2-3; d_gene: TRBD1; abundance: NA; v_gene: TRBV29-1; CDR3aa: CSGARGPVLDTQYF; CDR3nt: TGCAGCGGGGCTAGGGGGCCAGTGTTGGATACGCAGTATTTT
j_gene: TRBJ2-1; d_gene: NA; abundance: many; v_gene: TRBV4-1; CDR3aa: CASSRRTSSNNEQFF; CDR3nt: TGCGCCAGCAGCCGGAGAACCTCGAGTAACAATGAGCAGTTCTTC
j_gene: TRBJ2-3; d_gene: TRBD2; abundance: few; v_gene: TRBV5-1; CDR3aa: CASSRAGSGSTDTQYF; CDR3nt: TGCGCCAGCAGCCGGGCTGGTAGCGGGAGCACAGATACGCAGTATTTT
j_gene: TRBJ2-1; d_gene: NA; abundance: NA; v_gene: TRBV5-1; CDR3aa: CASSLASTPNEQFF; CDR3nt: TGCGCCAGCAGCTTGGCCTCGACTCCCAATGAGCAGTTCTTC
j_gene: TRBJ2-5; d_gene: NA; abundance: NA; v_gene: TRBV28; CDR3aa: CASSLWGEEETQYF; CDR3nt: TGTGCCAGCAGTTTATGGGGGGAGGAAGAGACCCAGTACTTC
j_gene: TRBJ2-3; d_gene: NA; abundance: NA; v_gene: TRBV19; CDR3aa: CASVPKEPDTQYF; CDR3nt: TGTGCCAGTGTCCCGAAGGAGCCCGATACGCAGTATTTT
j_gene: TRBJ2-1; d_gene: NA; abundance: NA; v_gene: TRBV5-1; CDR3aa: CASSLTVFAEQFF; CDR3nt: TGCGCCAGCAGCTTGACAGTCTTTGCTGAGCAGTTCTTC